A single sample gave rise to the 17 T cell receptor beta chains below, sequenced in a study of blood T cell repertoires in COVID-19. The method was immunoSEQ multiplex PCR; TCRdb's version includes in-frame clones alone and lacks a portion of them. Here the sample spans around 70,000 clones, 87% being singletons. The sample consisted of peripheral blood. The receptors come from a woman of 80 years or more with active or convalescent COVID-19.

The chain uses TRBV7-2 and TRBJ2-7; 7 nucleotides line up with TRBD1. With 5 bases clipped from V and 6 bases from J, the junction kept 10 bases outside the gene matches. Germline V gene sequence: CDR1 SGHTA, CDR2 FQGNSA. The CDR3 loop spans 14 amino acids. DNA for the CDR3: TGTGCCAGCAGCCCCGGACAGGCTTCGAGCGAGCAGTACTTC. This translates into CASSPGQASSEQYF.

The chain combines TRBV10-3 with TRBJ2-1, with D tentatively TRBD2 (6 bases). Trimming took off 10 bases at V and 8 bases at J, with 21 bases between the two ends. CDR1 and CDR2 (germline): ENHRY, SYGVKD. The length of the CDR3 is 14 residues. The chain's CDR3 is CATHYGGRNYEQFF. In DNA form, the CDR3 reads TGTGCCACCCACTACGGAGGGCGGAATTATGAGCAGTTCTTC.

This chain connects TRBV4-3 to TRBJ2-1, with a tentative D call TRBD2 (5 bases). V was trimmed by 1 base and J by 5 bases, leaving 21 bases between them. The CDR3 loop spans 18 amino acids. From germline, CDR1 is LGHNA and CDR2 YSLEER. CDR3 region: CASSQGGGVGLGDNEQFF. The DNA for the CDR3 is TGCGCCAGCAGCCAAGGTGGAGGTGTGGGCCTCGGCGACAATGAGCAGTTCTTC.

This clone turned up a few times. The genes are TRBV19 and TRBJ2-1; 7 bases are a match to TRBD1. This CDR3 comprises 16 residues. Germline lookup yields CDR1 LNHDA and CDR2 SQIVND (reference sequence). J lost 7 bases, V lost 5 bases, and 14 bases had no gene match. CDR3 DNA sequence: TGTGCCAGTAGTCTAACCGCCAGGGGGATGGGGAATGAGCAGTTCTTC. Its protein is CASSLTARGMGNEQFF.

The chain employs TRBV6-2 or TRBV6-3 and TRBJ2-5; D is unresolved. Trimming shortened V by 6 bases and J by 9 bases, and 11 bases separated the two germline ends. The CDR3 extends over 11 amino acids. Germline CDR1 reads MNHEY; CDR2 reads SVGEGT. The chain's CDR3 is CASSHGFAQYF. CDR3 coding DNA: TGTGCCAGCAGCCACGGTTTTGCCCAGTACTTC.

The CDR3, as DNA: TGTGCCAGTAGTTTACCGGGGGATCAGCCCCAGCATTTT. Protein: CASSLPGDQPQHF. The chain links TRBV19 to TRBJ1-5; D might be TRBD1 (5 bases). Germline assignment: CDR1 LNHDA and CDR2 SQIVND (reference sequence). There are 13 residues in the CDR3. V was trimmed by 5 bases and J by 5 bases, leaving 10 bases between them.

The rearrangement links TRBV7-9 to TRBJ2-3, with 8 bases that match TRBD2. This CDR3 comprises 15 residues. Per the germline V gene, CDR1 is SEHNR and CDR2 is FQNEAQ (reference sequence). V lost 1 base and J lost 7; bases outside the gene matches: 7. CDR3 DNA sequence: TGTGCCAGCAGCTTAGAAAGGACTAGCCGGAATACGCAGTATTTT. It yields the protein CASSLERTSRNTQYF.

This chain links TRBV19 with TRBJ2-7; 7 bases align to TRBD1. Germline V gene data show CDR1 as LNHDA and CDR2 as SQIVND (reference sequence). The CDR3 is 13 residues long. The V gene end was trimmed by 5 bases and the J gene end by 9 bases; junction bases not matched to a gene: 10. CDR3 DNA sequence: TGTGCCAGTAGTGCAACACAGGGGAACTTGCAGTACTTC. Translating gives CASSATQGNLQYF.

The CDR3, as DNA: TGTGCCAGCAGCGTAGGTCTCTCGGGACTAACCTACGAGCAGTACTTC. Protein product: CASSVGLSGLTYEQYF. V gene TRBV9 combines with J gene TRBJ2-7, with 7 bases fitting TRBD2. The CDR3 has 16 amino acids. V shed 0 bases and J 2 bases; nucleotides not matched to a gene: 8. Germline values: CDR1 SGDLS, CDR2 YYNGEE.

The J gene is TRBJ1-6, the V gene TRBV6-5; possibly TRBD1 for D (6 bases). Looked up from germline, CDR1 is MNHEY and CDR2 is SVGAGI. The CDR3 spans 15 residues. V was pared by 6 bases and J by 9 bases, with 18 bases between. The CDR3, as DNA: TGTGCCAGCAGAGGACAGCGTGCTGCTTCTTCACCCCTCCACTTT. Translating it yields CASRGQRAASSPLHF.

The rearrangement uses TRBV29-1 and TRBJ2-1, with 7 bases lining up with TRBD1. V was pared by 5 bases and J by 9 bases, with 4 bases of the junction left unmatched. The CDR3 spans 11 residues. Germline assignment: CDR1 SQVTM and CDR2 ANQGSEA. The CDR3 DNA follows: TGCAGCGTTAGACAGGGCGGTGAGCAGTTCTTC. Its protein is CSVRQGGEQFF.

This chain links TRBV27 with TRBJ2-7; D might be TRBD1 (5 bases). This CDR3 has 15 residues. Trimming shortened V by 6 bases and J by 1 base, and 16 bases separated the two germline ends. Germline V gene sequence: CDR1 MNHEY, CDR2 SMNVEV (reference sequence). CDR3 nucleotide sequence: TGTGCCAGCAGATCAGGGTTCAAAGCGTCCTACGAGCAGTACTTC. The encoded protein is CASRSGFKASYEQYF.

The chain's CDR3 is CSVGWGRGTGELFF. CDR3 in DNA: TGCAGCGTTGGGTGGGGCAGGGGGACCGGGGAGCTGTTTTTT. J is TRBJ2-2 and V is TRBV29-1; 7 nucleotides line up with TRBD1. Unmatched junction bases numbered 7, after V lost 4 bases and J lost 5 bases. The CDR3 has 14 amino acids. Germline values: CDR1 SQVTM, CDR2 ANQGSEA.

This chain uses TRBV7-2 with TRBJ2-3; D possibly corresponds to TRBD2 (7 bases). Trimming stripped 0 bases from V and 6 bases from J, with 13 bases between. The CDR3 spans 15 residues. CDR1 and CDR2 from the germline V gene are SGHTA and FQGNSA. CDR3 residues: CASSLAGGPSDTQYF. The CDR3 region has the DNA TGTGCCAGCAGCTTAGCGGGGGGGCCTTCGGATACGCAGTATTTT.

The chain has TRBV11-3 and TRBJ2-1, with TRBD2 identical over 10 bases. The trim removed 1 base at V and 8 bases at J, leaving 8 bases unmatched. Per the germline V gene, CDR1 is SGHNT and CDR2 is YENEEA. This CDR3 contains 16 residues. CDR3: CASSLGVAGGRDEQFF. The CDR3 bases are TGTGCCAGCAGCTTAGGCGTAGCGGGGGGTCGGGATGAGCAGTTCTTC.

V is TRBV5-1 and J is TRBJ1-5, with unresolved D. Germline values: CDR1 SGHRS, CDR2 YFSETQ. The CDR3 is 15 residues long. The V gene lost 0 bases and the J gene lost 0 bases, with 7 bases spanning the gap. The CDR3 DNA follows: TGCGCCAGCAGCTTGGACGGGTTTAGCAATCAGCCCCAGCATTTT. It is translated as CASSLDGFSNQPQHF.

The genes are TRBV27 and TRBJ2-3, with D uncertain. The germline CDR1 and CDR2 sequences are MNHEY and SMNVEV (reference sequence). Trimming left V 5 bases short and J 1 base short, with 19 bases between. CDR3 length: 17 residues. The CDR3 bases are TGTGCCAGCAGTCCCAAATTTAGATACTTGGGCACAGATACGCAGTATTTT. Its protein is CASSPKFRYLGTDTQYF.